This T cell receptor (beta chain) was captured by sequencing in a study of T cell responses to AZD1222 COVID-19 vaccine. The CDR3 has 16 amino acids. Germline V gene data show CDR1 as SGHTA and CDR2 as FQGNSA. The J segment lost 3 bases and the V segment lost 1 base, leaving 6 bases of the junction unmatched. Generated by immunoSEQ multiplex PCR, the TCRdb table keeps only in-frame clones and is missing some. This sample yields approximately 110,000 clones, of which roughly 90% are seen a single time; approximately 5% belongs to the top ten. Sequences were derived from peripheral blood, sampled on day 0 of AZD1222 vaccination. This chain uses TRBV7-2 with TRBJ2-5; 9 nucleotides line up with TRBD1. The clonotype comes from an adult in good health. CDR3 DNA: TGTGCCAGCAGCTTAGTTGGACAGGGGCTGAAAGAGACCCAGTACTTC. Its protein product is CASSLVGQGLKETQYF.